This is a list of T cell receptor beta chains from one sample in a study of PD-1 blockade in classical Hodgkin lymphoma. Profiling relied on immunoSEQ multiplex PCR, and the TCRdb table lists in-frame clones only, not all of them. The data contain some 13,000 clones, around 75% of them singletons. This specimen was peripheral blood mononuclear cells (PBMCs), taken at baseline. Every receptor here comes from a human donor with classical Hodgkin lymphoma. Each CDR3 is given without its conserved first and last residue. Each record gives: CDR3 protein, V gene, clone size, J gene. Only some rows state a clone size, as once, few, many or a class for expanded clones.

CDR3: ASRTVGGPEETQY; V: TRBV6-5; size: NA; J: TRBJ2-5
CDR3: ASSGGGVEQF; V: TRBV6-5; size: NA; J: TRBJ2-1
CDR3: ASSEALLPGGQETQY; V: TRBV6-1; size: once; J: TRBJ2-5
CDR3: ASSLVLARVPSYEQY; V: TRBV5-1; size: once; J: TRBJ2-7
CDR3: ASSSGVPGELF; V: TRBV11-1; size: NA; J: TRBJ2-2
CDR3: ASSYLGTEAF; V: TRBV6-6; size: NA; J: TRBJ1-1
CDR3: ASKRISSDTQY; V: TRBV6-5; size: NA; J: TRBJ2-3
CDR3: ATYPVGQGTYEQY; V: TRBV10-3; size: NA; J: TRBJ2-7
CDR3: ASSAVGGTGGELF; V: TRBV11-2; size: NA; J: TRBJ2-2
CDR3: ATSPRGLTGDTQY; V: TRBV15; size: NA; J: TRBJ2-3
CDR3: ASSLGGDEKLF; V: TRBV28; size: NA; J: TRBJ1-4
CDR3: ASTFSGTRRNEQF; V: TRBV28; size: NA; J: TRBJ2-1
CDR3: ASSYERGRDEQF; V: TRBV6-6; size: NA; J: TRBJ2-1
CDR3: ASSPAGDWPGYT; V: TRBV27; size: NA; J: TRBJ1-2
CDR3: ASSFGPGSSTDTQY; V: TRBV27; size: NA; J: TRBJ2-3
CDR3: ASSIRGILDPSNQPQH; V: TRBV19; size: NA; J: TRBJ1-5
CDR3: ASSLMELNEQF; V: TRBV5-1; size: NA; J: TRBJ2-1
CDR3: ASSQGTSGNIHEQY; V: TRBV4-2; size: NA; J: TRBJ2-7
CDR3: AISEEGTRGNEQF; V: TRBV10-3; size: NA; J: TRBJ2-1
CDR3: SVDRTSTDTQY; V: TRBV29-1; size: NA; J: TRBJ2-3
CDR3: ASSIQQGINEKLF; V: TRBV21-1; size: NA; J: TRBJ1-4
CDR3: ASSQSRGNTGELF; V: TRBV6-6; size: NA; J: TRBJ2-2
CDR3: ASSPISGQGNPQH; V: TRBV19; size: NA; J: TRBJ1-5
CDR3: ASSSSGQGYEQY; V: TRBV6-5; size: NA; J: TRBJ2-7
CDR3: ASSLATYNEQF; V: TRBV5-1; size: NA; J: TRBJ2-1
CDR3: ASSLDSNQPQH; V: TRBV7-3; size: once; J: TRBJ1-5
CDR3: ASSLALGTGELF; V: TRBV5-1; size: NA; J: TRBJ2-2
CDR3: ASSPRTSGRSYNEQF; V: TRBV27; size: NA; J: TRBJ2-1
CDR3: ASSDSRGGHTEAF; V: TRBV6-4; size: few; J: TRBJ1-1
CDR3: ASSPPQGNSPLH; V: TRBV18; size: NA; J: TRBJ1-6
CDR3: ASSLETGGGTETQY; V: TRBV28; size: few; J: TRBJ2-5
CDR3: ASSLGLAGGYTGELF; V: TRBV13; size: NA; J: TRBJ2-2
CDR3: ASTGLGLDEQF; V: TRBV19; size: few; J: TRBJ2-1
CDR3: ASSLWRTGWVVETQY; V: TRBV7-9; size: NA; J: TRBJ2-5
CDR3: ASSLAGAFQETQY; V: TRBV5-1; size: NA; J: TRBJ2-5
CDR3: ASNTGGRTTDTQY; V: TRBV19; size: few; J: TRBJ2-3
CDR3: ASSLSGRQGPQPQH; V: TRBV19; size: once; J: TRBJ1-5
CDR3: ASSESTGPFYEQY; V: TRBV6-1; size: few; J: TRBJ2-7
CDR3: ASSPGGRSSYEQF; V: TRBV18; size: NA; J: TRBJ2-1
CDR3: ASSATGNTEAF; V: TRBV6-1; size: NA; J: TRBJ1-1
CDR3: AISGTDTGREQY; V: TRBV10-3; size: once; J: TRBJ2-7
CDR3: ASSQPPWAVGPNEQF; V: TRBV4-1; size: NA; J: TRBJ2-1
CDR3: AIRRTGNSVGYT; V: TRBV6-5; size: NA; J: TRBJ1-2
CDR3: ASTNGVDEKLF; V: TRBV2; size: NA; J: TRBJ1-4
CDR3: ASRENANYGYT; V: TRBV2; size: few; J: TRBJ1-2